This TCR beta chain was captured in a study of T-cell reconstitution after alpha-beta-depleted transplantation in children. Concerning this clonotype: The antigen remains undetermined.

Study results and limitations: Day-60 TCRbeta diversity that was high in some patients was derived from surviving recipient T cells and thymic progenitors. After one year, T-cell counts and TCRbeta diversity mostly came from new T cells. Roughly two months post-transplant, alpha-beta T cells reportedly originated from several hundred graft clones that had expanded.

Molecular barcoding with unique molecular identifiers was used for the TCRbeta library. One entry per CDR3 protein results from TCRdb running MiXCR on the PCR reads. Of 350,000 to 500,000 distinct CDR3 sequences listed, 43% are singletons. The CDR3 totals 13 residues. CDR1 MNHEY and CDR2 SVGEGT come from the germline V gene. V gave up 6 bases and J gave up 4 bases, with 12 bases separating them. The sequences come from PBMCs, collected before TCRalphabeta/CD19-depleted stem cell transplant. This TCR was sampled from a girl aged 2 to 9 with aplastic anemia, due to receive a stem cell transplant. The chain combines TRBV6-2 or TRBV6-3 with TRBJ1-1; D remains unclear. The CDR3 sequence is CASRTGVGTEAFF. The CDR3 nucleotides read TGTGCCAGCAGAACCGGGGTGGGCACTGAAGCTTTCTTT.